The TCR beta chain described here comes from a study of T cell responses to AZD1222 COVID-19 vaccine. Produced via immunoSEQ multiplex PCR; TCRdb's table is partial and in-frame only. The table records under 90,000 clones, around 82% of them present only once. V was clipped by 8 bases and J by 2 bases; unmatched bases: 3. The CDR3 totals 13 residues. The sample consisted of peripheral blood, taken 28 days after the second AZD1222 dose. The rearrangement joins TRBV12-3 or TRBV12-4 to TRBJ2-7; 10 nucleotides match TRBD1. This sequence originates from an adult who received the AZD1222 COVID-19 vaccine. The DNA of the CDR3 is TGTGCCAGCCGGACAGGGGGACCCTACGAGCAGTACTTC. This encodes CASRTGGPYEQYF.